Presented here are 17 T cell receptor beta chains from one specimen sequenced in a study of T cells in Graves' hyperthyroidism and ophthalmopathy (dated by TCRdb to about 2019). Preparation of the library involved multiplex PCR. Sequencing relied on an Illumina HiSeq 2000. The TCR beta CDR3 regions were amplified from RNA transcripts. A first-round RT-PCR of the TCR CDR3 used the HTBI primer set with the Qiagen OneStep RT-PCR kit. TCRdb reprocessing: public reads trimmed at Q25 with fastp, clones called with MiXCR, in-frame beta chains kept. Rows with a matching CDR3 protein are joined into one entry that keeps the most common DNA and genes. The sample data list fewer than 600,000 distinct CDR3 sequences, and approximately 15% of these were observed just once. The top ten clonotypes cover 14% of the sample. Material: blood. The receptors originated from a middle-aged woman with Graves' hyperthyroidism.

Here the CDR3 DNA reads TGCAGTGCAACAGGGGATGGCTACACCTTC. Translation gives CSATGDGYTF. The chain employs TRBV20-1 and TRBJ1-2, with 7 nucleotides matching TRBD1. Trimming cost V 6 bases and J 6 bases; bases outside gene matches: 1. The length of the CDR3 is 10 residues. Germline CDR1 and CDR2: DFQATT and SNEGSKA (reference sequence).

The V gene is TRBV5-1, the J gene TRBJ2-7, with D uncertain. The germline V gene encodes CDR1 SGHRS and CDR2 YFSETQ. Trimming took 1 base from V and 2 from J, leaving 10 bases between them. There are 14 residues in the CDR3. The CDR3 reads CASSLLDGPYEQYF. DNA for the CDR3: TGCGCCAGCAGCTTGCTGGACGGTCCCTACGAGCAGTACTTC.

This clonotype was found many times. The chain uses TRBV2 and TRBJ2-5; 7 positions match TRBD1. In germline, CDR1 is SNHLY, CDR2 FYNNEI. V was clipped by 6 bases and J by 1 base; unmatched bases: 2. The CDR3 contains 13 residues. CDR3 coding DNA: TGTGCCAGCAGCCGGGACAGCCAAGAGACCCAGTACTTC. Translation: CASSRDSQETQYF.

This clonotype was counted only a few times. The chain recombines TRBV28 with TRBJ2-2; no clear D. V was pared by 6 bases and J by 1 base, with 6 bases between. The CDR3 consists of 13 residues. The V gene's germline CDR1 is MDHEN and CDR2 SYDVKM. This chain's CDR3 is CASRTLNTGELFF. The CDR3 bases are TGTGCCAGCAGGACATTGAACACCGGGGAGCTGTTTTTT.

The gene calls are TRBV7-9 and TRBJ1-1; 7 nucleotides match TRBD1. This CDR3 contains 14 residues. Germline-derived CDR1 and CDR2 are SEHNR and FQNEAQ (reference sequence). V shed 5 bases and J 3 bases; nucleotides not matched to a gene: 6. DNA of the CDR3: TGTGCCAGCAGCCCGCAGGGGGATTACACTGAAGCTTTCTTT. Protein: CASSPQGDYTEAFF.

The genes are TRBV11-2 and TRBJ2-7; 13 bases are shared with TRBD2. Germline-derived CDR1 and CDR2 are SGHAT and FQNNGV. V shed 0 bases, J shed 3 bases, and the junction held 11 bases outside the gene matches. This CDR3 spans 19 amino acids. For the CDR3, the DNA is TGTGCCAGCAGCTTAGAACCCGGACTAGCGGGAGTTCGGGACTACGAGCAGTACTTC. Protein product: CASSLEPGLAGVRDYEQYF.

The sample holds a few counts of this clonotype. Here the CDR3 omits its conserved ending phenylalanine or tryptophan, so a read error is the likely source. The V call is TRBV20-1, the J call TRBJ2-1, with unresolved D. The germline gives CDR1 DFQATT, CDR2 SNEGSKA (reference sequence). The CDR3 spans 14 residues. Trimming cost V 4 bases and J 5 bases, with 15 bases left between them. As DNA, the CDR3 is TGCAGTGCTATAGCTTTATCGGTGGACAATGAGCAGTTCCTC. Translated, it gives CSAIALSVDNEQFL.

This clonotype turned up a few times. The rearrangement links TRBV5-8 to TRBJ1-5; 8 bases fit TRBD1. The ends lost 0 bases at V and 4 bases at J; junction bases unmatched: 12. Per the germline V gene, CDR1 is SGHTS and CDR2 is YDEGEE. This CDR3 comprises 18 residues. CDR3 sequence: CASSLGRGLREWNQPQHF. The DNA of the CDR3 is TGTGCCAGCAGCTTGGGCAGGGGGCTAAGGGAGTGGAATCAGCCCCAGCATTTT.

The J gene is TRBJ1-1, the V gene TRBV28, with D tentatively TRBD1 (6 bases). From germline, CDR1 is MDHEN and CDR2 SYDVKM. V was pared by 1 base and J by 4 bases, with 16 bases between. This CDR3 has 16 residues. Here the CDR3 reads CASSLLVGGGTTEAFF. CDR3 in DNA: TGTGCCAGCAGTTTATTGGTAGGGGGAGGGACCACTGAAGCTTTCTTT.

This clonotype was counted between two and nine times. CDR3 coding DNA: TGTAAGCACTCCTACGAGCAGTACTTC. Translation gives CKHSYEQYF. The V and J genes are TRBV30 and TRBJ2-7; D gene ambiguous. Germline CDR1 and CDR2: GTSNPN and SVGIG (reference sequence). This CDR3 contains 9 residues.

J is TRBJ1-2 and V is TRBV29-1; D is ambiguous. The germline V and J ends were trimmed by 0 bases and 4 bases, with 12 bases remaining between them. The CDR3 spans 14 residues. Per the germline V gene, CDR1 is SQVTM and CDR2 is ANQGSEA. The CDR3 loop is CSVEDYGGRYGYTF. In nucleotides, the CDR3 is TGCAGCGTTGAAGATTACGGCGGTCGCTATGGCTACACCTTC.

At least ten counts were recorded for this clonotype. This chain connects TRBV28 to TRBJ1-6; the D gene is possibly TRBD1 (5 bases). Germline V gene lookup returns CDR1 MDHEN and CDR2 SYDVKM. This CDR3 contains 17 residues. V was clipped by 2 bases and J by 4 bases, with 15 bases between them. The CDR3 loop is CASSLLTGAAYNSPLHF. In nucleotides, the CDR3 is TGTGCCAGCAGTTTACTCACAGGTGCCGCGTATAATTCACCCCTCCACTTT.

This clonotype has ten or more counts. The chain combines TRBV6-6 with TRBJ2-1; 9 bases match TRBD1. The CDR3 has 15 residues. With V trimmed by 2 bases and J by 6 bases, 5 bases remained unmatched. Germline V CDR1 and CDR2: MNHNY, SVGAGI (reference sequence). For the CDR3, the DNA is TGTGCCAGCAGTTACCCGGGACAGGGTTCCAATGAGCAGTTCTTC. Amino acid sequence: CASSYPGQGSNEQFF.

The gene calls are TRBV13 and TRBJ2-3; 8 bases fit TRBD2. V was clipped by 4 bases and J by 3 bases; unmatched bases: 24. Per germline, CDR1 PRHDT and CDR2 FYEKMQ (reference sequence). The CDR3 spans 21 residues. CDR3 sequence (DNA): TGTGCCAGCAGCTCCTTTAGGAATCCGTCGGGAGGGCCTCCACGTACAGATACGCAGTATTTT. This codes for CASSSFRNPSGGPPRTDTQYF.

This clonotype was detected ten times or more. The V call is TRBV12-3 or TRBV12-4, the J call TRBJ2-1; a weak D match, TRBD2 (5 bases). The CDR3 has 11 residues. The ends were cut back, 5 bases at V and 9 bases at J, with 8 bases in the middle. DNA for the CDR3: TGTGCCAGCAGTCCGGACTTTGAGCAGTTCTTC. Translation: CASSPDFEQFF.

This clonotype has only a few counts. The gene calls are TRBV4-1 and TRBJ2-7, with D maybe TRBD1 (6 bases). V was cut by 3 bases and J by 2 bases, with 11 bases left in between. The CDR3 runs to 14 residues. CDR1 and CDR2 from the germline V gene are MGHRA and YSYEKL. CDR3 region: CASSHPDSTYEQYF. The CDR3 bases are TGCGCCAGCAGCCACCCGGACAGTACCTACGAGCAGTACTTC.

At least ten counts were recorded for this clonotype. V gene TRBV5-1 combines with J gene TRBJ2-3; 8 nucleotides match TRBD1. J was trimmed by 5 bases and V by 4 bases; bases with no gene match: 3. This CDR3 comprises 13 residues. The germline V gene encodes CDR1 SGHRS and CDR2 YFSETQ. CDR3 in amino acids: CASSAGQGDTQYF. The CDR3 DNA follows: TGCGCCAGCAGCGCCGGACAGGGAGATACGCAGTATTTT.